One and the same sample provided the 8 T cell receptor beta chains below, sequenced in a study of T cells in Graves' hyperthyroidism and ophthalmopathy (dated by TCRdb to about 2019). The library was prepared using multiplex PCR. Sequencer: Illumina HiSeq 2000. Amplification of TCR beta CDR3 regions was carried out from RNA transcripts. The first round of RT-PCR for the TCR CDR3 was performed with the HTBI primer set and the Qiagen OneStep RT-PCR kit. The public reads were reanalyzed by TCRdb: fastp trimming at Q25, MiXCR alignment, in-frame beta chains only. Duplicate CDR3 protein sequences are folded into a single record with the most common DNA and genes. The table for this sample lists some 570,000 distinct CDR3 sequences; 15% to 20% of them were counted only once. 15% to 20% of the sample is in the top ten clones. The sequencing sample was made of blood. The receptors come from a woman between 18 and 29 years old with Graves' ophthalmopathy.

This clonotype has a handful of counts. V gene TRBV6-5 combines with J gene TRBJ2-5; TRBD1 aligns across 7 bases. Germline trimming cut 0 bases from V and 9 bases from J; bases unmatched to any gene: 10. The CDR3 has 15 amino acids. Germline V CDR1 and CDR2: MNHEY, SVGAGI. As DNA, the CDR3 is TGTGCCAGCAGTTACTCCGACAGGGCGGCCGCGGCCCAGTACTTC. Its protein product is CASSYSDRAAAAQYF.

This clonotype was counted between two and nine times. The V and J genes are TRBV28 and TRBJ2-7; 10 nucleotides agree with TRBD1. V dropped 5 bases and J dropped 5; count of bases not matched to a gene: 9. This CDR3 comprises 15 residues. The germline CDR1 and CDR2 sequences are MDHEN and SYDVKM. Written as DNA, the CDR3 is TGTGCCAGCAGTCCATCCGGGACAGGGGTGAACGAGCAGTACTTC. This gives the protein CASSPSGTGVNEQYF.

In this sample, this clonotype turned up many times. The chain combines TRBV7-2 with TRBJ2-7, with 14 bases identical to TRBD2. The length of the CDR3 is 15 residues. Trimming took 1 base from V and 6 from J; bases not matched to a gene: 2. Per the germline V gene, CDR1 is SGHTA and CDR2 is FQGNSA. The CDR3 is CASSLGLAGGLEQYF. In nucleotides, the CDR3 is TGTGCCAGCAGCTTAGGACTAGCGGGAGGGCTCGAGCAGTACTTC.

This clonotype was counted between two and nine times. The V and J genes are TRBV7-2 and TRBJ2-4; no reliable D call. This CDR3 spans 15 amino acids. The V end lost 2 bases, the J end lost 0 bases, and 8 bases lay between the germline ends. Germline V gene data show CDR1 as SGHTA and CDR2 as FQGNSA. The CDR3 spells CASSLSWAAKNIQYF. The CDR3 region has the DNA TGTGCCAGCAGCTTATCCTGGGCAGCCAAAAACATTCAGTACTTC.

Only a few counts were recorded for this clonotype. The CDR3 loop reads CASSLMGDGYTF. The CDR3 DNA reads as TGCGCCAGCAGCTTGATGGGAGATGGCTACACCTTC. The rearrangement joins TRBV5-1 to TRBJ1-2; D call uncertain. This CDR3 is built from 12 residues. Germline values: CDR1 SGHRS, CDR2 YFSETQ. Trimming removed 1 base from V and 6 bases from J, with 7 bases in between.

Ten or more counts support this clonotype. The rearrangement uses TRBV4-1 and TRBJ2-7, with unresolved D. The CDR3 totals 15 residues. The V gene lost 0 bases and the J gene lost 3 bases, with 12 bases spanning the gap. Per the germline V gene, CDR1 is MGHRA and CDR2 is YSYEKL. CDR3 region: CASSQDLDISYEQYF. CDR3 in DNA: TGCGCCAGCAGCCAAGATCTTGACATAAGCTACGAGCAGTACTTC.

This clonotype was seen at least ten times. This chain joins TRBV13 and TRBJ1-1, with D possibly being TRBD1 (6 bases). The V end was cut by 5 bases, the J end by 10 bases, with 20 bases between. This CDR3 contains 14 residues. Germline CDR1 and CDR2: PRHDT and FYEKMQ (reference sequence). CDR3 nucleotide sequence: TGTGCCAGCAGCGAAGGGGGGGTGTCCCTGCGAGCTTTCTTT. Its protein product is CASSEGGVSLRAFF.

This clonotype came up many times. The chain combines TRBV29-1 with TRBJ1-1; 8 bases map to TRBD1. This CDR3 has 13 residues. V trimming: 6 bases; J trimming: 7 bases; junction bases outside the gene matches: 10. Germline CDR1 SQVTM, CDR2 ANQGSEA. CDR3 nucleotide sequence: TGCAGCGTGGGACCGGGACAGGAGGTTGAAGCTTTCTTT. Translated: CSVGPGQEVEAFF.